The 15 T cell receptor beta chains below come from one sample, sequenced in a study of cytomegalovirus exposure and HLA in healthy donors. PCR amplification relied on 60 Vbeta primers (plus 13 Jbeta primers). Using immunoSEQ multiplex PCR, the repertoire was profiled, and TCRdb retains in-frame clones only, with some absent. The table lists 140,000 to 150,000 clones, approximately 80% of them singletons, with about 4.4% in the top ten. Sequencing was carried out using PBMCs. These receptors all stem from a man aged 35-49 years in good health and CMV-seronegative.

The CDR3 bases are TGTGCCAGCAGCGAGGACAGGTTAGGGAATTCACCCCTCCACTTT. This codes for CASSEDRLGNSPLHF. V is TRBV9 and J is TRBJ1-6, with 7 nucleotides matching TRBD1. V shed 3 bases, J shed 7 bases, and the junction held 7 bases outside the gene matches. Germline V CDR1 and CDR2: SGDLS, YYNGEE. The CDR3 consists of 15 residues. Variable domain in full (rest from reference TRBV9 and TRBJ1-6): DSGVTQTPKHLITATGQRVTLRCSPRSGDLSVYWYQQSLDQGLQFLIQYYNGEERAKGNILERFSAQQFPDLHSELNLSSLELGDSALYFCASSEDRLGNSPLHFGNGTRLTVT.

The chain is built from TRBV5-1 and TRBJ1-2; perhaps TRBD1 as D (6 bases). The CDR3 spans 14 residues. Germline CDR1 reads SGHRS; CDR2 reads YFSETQ. The V end was cut by 0 bases, the J end by 4 bases, with 10 bases between. The CDR3 region has the DNA TGCGCCAGCAGCTTGGACAGGGCGGTCTATGGCTACACCTTC. Translated, it gives CASSLDRAVYGYTF.

The chain combines TRBV18 with TRBJ1-5, with 11 positions matching TRBD1. CDR1 and CDR2 from the germline V gene are KGHSH and LQKENI. Trimming took 2 bases from V and 6 from J; bases not matched to a gene: 3. The CDR3 loop spans 15 amino acids. The CDR3 bases are TGTGCCAGCTCACCAGGGACAGGGGGTAGTCAGCCCCAGCATTTT. Residues: CASSPGTGGSQPQHF. The full variable domain, rest sourced from reference TRBV18 and TRBJ1-5, is NAGVMQNPRHLVRRRGQEARLRCSPMKGHSHVYWYRQLPEEGLKFMVYLQKENIIDESGMPKERFSAEFPKEGPSILRIQQVVRGDSAAYFCASSPGTGGSQPQHFGDGTRLSIL.

This clone has more than one count but fewer than ten. CDR3 nucleotides: TGTGCCAGCAGTTTATCAGGGGGCGAGGGGTACACTGAAGCTTTCTTT. Protein product: CASSLSGGEGYTEAFF. This rearrangement joins TRBV28 to TRBJ1-1, with 8 bases fitting TRBD1. The junction had 7 bases not matched to a gene; V was cut back by 1 base and J by 3 bases. The CDR3 contains 16 residues. Germline CDR1 reads MDHEN; CDR2 reads SYDVKM.

The chain carries TRBV6-5 and TRBJ1-2; 8 bases fit TRBD1. J lost 5 bases, V lost 2 bases, and 7 bases had no gene match. CDR1 and CDR2 from the germline V gene are MNHEY and SVGAGI. This CDR3 region has 15 residues. The CDR3 region is CASSYMQGARYGYTF. The CDR3 DNA reads as TGTGCCAGCAGTTACATGCAGGGGGCGCGTTATGGCTACACCTTC.

The chain joins TRBV28 to TRBJ1-2; D unclear. CDR1 is MDHEN, CDR2 SYDVKM, per germline. V lost 6 bases to trimming and J lost 1 base, with 9 bases between them. There are 13 residues in the CDR3. The DNA for the CDR3 is TGTGCCAGCAGACCCACAGATAACTATGGCTACACCTTC. Its protein product is CASRPTDNYGYTF.

The chain combines TRBV28 with TRBJ2-7; D remains ambiguous. V lost 5 bases to trimming and J lost 1 base, with 6 bases between them. The CDR3 has 12 residues. Looked up from germline, CDR1 is MDHEN and CDR2 is SYDVKM. In DNA form, the CDR3 reads TGTGCCAGCAGTGTTCTTTCCTACGAGCAGTACTTC. This translates into CASSVLSYEQYF.

The rearrangement joins TRBV5-1 to TRBJ2-2; a possible D gene is TRBD2 (5 bases). The CDR3 extends over 13 amino acids. The V end was cut by 9 bases, the J end by 6 bases, with 15 bases between. CDR1 and CDR2 (germline): SGHRS, YFSETQ. CDR3 sequence (DNA): TGCGCCACCCTAGATTCGGGGTCCGGGGAGCTGTTTTTT. Protein sequence: CATLDSGSGELFF.

The V and J genes are TRBV5-1 and TRBJ2-4; TRBD1 agrees at 7 bases. The CDR3 contains 16 residues. Looked up from germline, CDR1 is SGHRS and CDR2 is YFSETQ. V shed 3 bases and J 2 bases; nucleotides not matched to a gene: 8. For the CDR3, the DNA is TGCGCCAGCAGCTCCACAGGGGCCGGGTCCAAAAACATTCAGTACTTC. This translates into CASSSTGAGSKNIQYF. Drawing the rest from reference TRBV5-1 and TRBJ2-4, the complete variable domain is KAGVTQTPRYLIKTRGQQVTLSCSPISGHRSVSWYQQTPGQGLQFLFEYFSETQRNKGNFPGRFSGRQFSNSRSEMNVSTLELGDSALYLCASSSTGAGSKNIQYFGAGTRLSVL.

The chain couples TRBV5-1 to TRBJ1-2, with a weak D call TRBD1 (5 bases). V was cut by 0 bases and J by 2 bases, with 5 bases left in between. The CDR3 covers 13 residues. From germline, CDR1 is SGHRS and CDR2 YFSETQ. This chain's CDR3 is CASSLEGNYGYTF. The DNA for the CDR3 is TGCGCCAGCAGCTTGGAGGGGAACTATGGCTACACCTTC.

The rearrangement links TRBV4-1 to TRBJ1-1; possibly TRBD1 for D (5 bases). Trimming stripped 7 bases from V and 0 bases from J, with 24 bases between. CDR3 length: 18 residues. Germline CDR1 reads MGHRA; CDR2 reads YSYEKL. CDR3 DNA: TGCGCCAGCAATCCAATACCGGGGGTCCTGAGGATGAACACTGAAGCTTTCTTT. This codes for CASNPIPGVLRMNTEAFF.

The chain combines TRBV5-1 with TRBJ2-3; 9 bases map to TRBD2. Germline CDR1 reads SGHRS; CDR2 reads YFSETQ. V lost 2 bases to trimming and J lost 6 bases; unmatched junction nucleotides: 4. This CDR3 spans 14 amino acids. CDR3 nucleotides: TGCGCCAGCAGCTTAAATAGCGGGGGTGATACGCAGTATTTT. Translated: CASSLNSGGDTQYF.

J is TRBJ2-7 and V is TRBV5-4; TRBD2 matches 10 bases. Germline V gene lookup returns CDR1 SGHNT and CDR2 YYREEE (reference sequence). J lost 0 bases, V lost 5 bases, and 14 bases had no gene match. The CDR3 has 18 amino acids. CDR3 protein: CASSPLRGASGSSYEQYF. The DNA for the CDR3 is TGTGCCAGCAGTCCGTTAAGGGGCGCTAGCGGGAGCTCCTACGAGCAGTACTTC.

This clone was observed once. This chain links TRBV11-3 with TRBJ2-2; D perhaps matches TRBD1 (6 bases). This CDR3 spans 15 amino acids. Trimming pared 5 bases from V and 5 bases from J, leaving 15 bases between. In germline, CDR1 is SGHNT, CDR2 YENEEA. The DNA for the CDR3 is TGTGCCAGCAGCCAAACAGGGTTTAGTACCGGGGAGCTGTTTTTT. This translates into CASSQTGFSTGELFF.

This clone was observed a single time. The chain uses TRBV11-2 and TRBJ2-5; 9 bases align to TRBD1. Trimming removed 5 bases from V and 11 bases from J; junction bases left unmatched: 18. Germline V gene data show CDR1 as SGHAT and CDR2 as FQNNGV. CDR3 length: 16 amino acids. The CDR3 DNA reads TGTGCCAGCAGCCGAGCGGGCCTGGGACAGGGTAGGGAGCAGTACTTC. Translation gives CASSRAGLGQGREQYF.